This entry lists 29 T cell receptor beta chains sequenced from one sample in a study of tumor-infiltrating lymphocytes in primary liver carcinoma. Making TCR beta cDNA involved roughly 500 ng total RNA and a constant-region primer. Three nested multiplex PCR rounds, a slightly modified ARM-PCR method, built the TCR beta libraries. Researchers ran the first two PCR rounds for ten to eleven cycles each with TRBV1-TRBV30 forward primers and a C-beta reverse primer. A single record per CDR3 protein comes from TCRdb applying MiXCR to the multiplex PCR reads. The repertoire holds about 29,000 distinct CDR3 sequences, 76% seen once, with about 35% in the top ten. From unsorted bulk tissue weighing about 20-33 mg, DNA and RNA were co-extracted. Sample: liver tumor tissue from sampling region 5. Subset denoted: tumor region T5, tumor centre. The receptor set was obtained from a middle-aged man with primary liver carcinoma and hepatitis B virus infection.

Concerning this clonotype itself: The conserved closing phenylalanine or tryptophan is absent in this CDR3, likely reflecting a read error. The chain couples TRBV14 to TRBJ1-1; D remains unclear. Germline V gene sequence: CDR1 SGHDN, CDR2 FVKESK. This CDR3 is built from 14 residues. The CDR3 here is CASRSREGNTEAFL. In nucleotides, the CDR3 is TGCGCCAGTAGGTCCCGGGAGGGAAACACTGAAGCTTTCCTT.

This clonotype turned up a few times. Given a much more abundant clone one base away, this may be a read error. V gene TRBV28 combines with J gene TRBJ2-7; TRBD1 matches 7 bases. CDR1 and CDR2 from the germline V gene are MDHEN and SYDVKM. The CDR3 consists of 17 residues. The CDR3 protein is CANSLGAHTGDGYEQYF. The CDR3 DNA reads TGTGCCAACAGTTTAGGGGCACACACAGGGGATGGTTACGAGCAGTACTTC.

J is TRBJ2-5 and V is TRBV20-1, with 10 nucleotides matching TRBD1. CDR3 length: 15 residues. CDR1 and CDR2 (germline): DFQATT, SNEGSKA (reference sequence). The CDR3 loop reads CRARAGQGRMETQYF. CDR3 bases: TGCAGAGCCAGAGCGGGACAGGGGCGGATGGAGACCCAGTACTTC.

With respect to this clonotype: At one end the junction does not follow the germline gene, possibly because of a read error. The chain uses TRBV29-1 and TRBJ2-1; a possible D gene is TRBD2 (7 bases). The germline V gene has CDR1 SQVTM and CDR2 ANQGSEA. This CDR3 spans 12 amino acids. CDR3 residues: CSARTGGNVQFF. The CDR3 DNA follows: TGTAGCGCCCGGACGGGGGGCAATGTGCAGTTCTTC.

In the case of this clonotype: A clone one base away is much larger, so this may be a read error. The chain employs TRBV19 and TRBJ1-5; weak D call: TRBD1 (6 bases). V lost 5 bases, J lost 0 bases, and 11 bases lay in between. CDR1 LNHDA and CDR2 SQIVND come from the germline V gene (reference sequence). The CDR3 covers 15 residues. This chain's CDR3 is CASSLGGDSNQPQHF. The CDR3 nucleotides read TGTGCCAGTAGTTTAGGGGGTGATAGCAATCAGCCCCAGCATTTT.

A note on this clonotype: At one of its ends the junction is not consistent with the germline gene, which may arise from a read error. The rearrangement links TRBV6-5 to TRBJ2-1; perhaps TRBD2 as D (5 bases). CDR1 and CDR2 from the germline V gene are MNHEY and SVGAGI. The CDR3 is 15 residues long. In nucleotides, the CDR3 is TGTGCCAGCAGTTACGGAGGCAACTTTAACAATGGGCAGTTCTTC. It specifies CASSYGGNFNNGQFF.

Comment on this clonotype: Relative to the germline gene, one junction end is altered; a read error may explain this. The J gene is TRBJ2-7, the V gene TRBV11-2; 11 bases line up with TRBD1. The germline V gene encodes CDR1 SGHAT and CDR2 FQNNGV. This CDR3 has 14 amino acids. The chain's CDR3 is CTSSSRTGGFEQYF. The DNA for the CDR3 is TGTACCAGCAGCTCTCGGACAGGGGGCTTCGAGCAGTATTTC. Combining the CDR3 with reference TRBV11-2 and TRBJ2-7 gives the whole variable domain EAGVAQSPRYKIIEKRQSVAFWCNPISGHATLYWYQQILGQGPKLLIQFQNNGVVDDSQLPKDRFSAERLKGVDSTLKIQPAKLEDSAVYLCTSSSRTGGFEQYFGPGTRLTVT.

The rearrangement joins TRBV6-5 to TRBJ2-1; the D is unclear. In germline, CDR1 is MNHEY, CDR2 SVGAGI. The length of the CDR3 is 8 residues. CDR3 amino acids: CGHNEQFF. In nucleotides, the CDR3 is TGTGGCCACAATGAGCAGTTCTTC.

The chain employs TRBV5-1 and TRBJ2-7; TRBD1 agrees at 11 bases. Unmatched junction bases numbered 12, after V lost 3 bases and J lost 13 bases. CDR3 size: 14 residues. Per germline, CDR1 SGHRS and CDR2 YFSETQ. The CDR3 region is CASSSGQGARVQYF. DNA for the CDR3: TGCGCCAGCAGCTCCGGACAGGGGGCTAGGGTGCAATACTTC.

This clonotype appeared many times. The CDR3 protein is CASSLEPSNYGYTF. In DNA, the CDR3 is TGTGCCAGCAGCTTAGAACCCTCTAACTATGGCTACACCTTC. The gene calls are TRBV11-2 and TRBJ1-2; D is uncertain. The germline V gene has CDR1 SGHAT and CDR2 FQNNGV. There are 14 residues in the CDR3. V lost 0 bases and J 0 bases, leaving 5 bases between the germline ends.

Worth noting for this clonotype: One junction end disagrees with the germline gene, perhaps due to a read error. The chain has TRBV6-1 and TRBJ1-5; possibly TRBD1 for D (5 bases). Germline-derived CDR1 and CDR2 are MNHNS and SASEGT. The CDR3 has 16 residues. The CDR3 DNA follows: TGTGCCGGGGGTGGCAGCTCCGAGGGTAGCAATCAGTCCCAGCATTTT. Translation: CAGGGSSEGSNQSQHF.

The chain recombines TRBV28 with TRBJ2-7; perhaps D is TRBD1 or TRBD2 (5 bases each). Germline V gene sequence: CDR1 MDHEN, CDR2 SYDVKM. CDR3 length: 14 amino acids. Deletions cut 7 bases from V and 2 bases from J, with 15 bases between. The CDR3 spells CASIPTWGPYEQYF. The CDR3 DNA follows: TGTGCCAGCATTCCGACATGGGGACCCTACGAGCAGTACTTC.

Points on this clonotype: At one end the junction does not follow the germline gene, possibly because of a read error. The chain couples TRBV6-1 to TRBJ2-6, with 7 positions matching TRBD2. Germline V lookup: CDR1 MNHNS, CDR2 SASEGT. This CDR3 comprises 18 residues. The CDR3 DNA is TGTGCCAGCAGTGAACTGGGGACGACTAGCTCTGGGGCCAACGTCATGACCTTC. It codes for CASSELGTTSSGANVMTF.

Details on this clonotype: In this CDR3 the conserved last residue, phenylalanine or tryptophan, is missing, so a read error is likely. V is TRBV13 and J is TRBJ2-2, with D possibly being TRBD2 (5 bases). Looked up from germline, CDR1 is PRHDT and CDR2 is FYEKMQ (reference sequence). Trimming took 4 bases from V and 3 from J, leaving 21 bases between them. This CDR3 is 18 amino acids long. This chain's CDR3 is CASSSSSEKVGDTGELFY. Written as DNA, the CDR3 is TGTGCCAGCAGCTCAAGCAGTGAGAAGGTGGGAGACACCGGGGAGCTGTTTTAT.

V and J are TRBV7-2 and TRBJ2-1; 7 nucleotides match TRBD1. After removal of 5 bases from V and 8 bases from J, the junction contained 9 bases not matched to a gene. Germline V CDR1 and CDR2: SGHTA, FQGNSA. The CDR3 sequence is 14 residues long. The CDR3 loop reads CASSPGTEGDEQFF. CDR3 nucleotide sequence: TGTGCCAGCAGCCCAGGGACAGAGGGCGATGAGCAGTTCTTC.

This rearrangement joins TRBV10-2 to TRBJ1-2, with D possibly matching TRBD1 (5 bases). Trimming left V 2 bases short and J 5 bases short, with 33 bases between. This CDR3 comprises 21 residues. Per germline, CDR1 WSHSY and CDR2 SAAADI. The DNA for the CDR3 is TGCGCCAGCAGTGAGGGCTTAGTGCCGGGGGGAAGCCTAAGATTGGGTTATGGCTACACCTTC. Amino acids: CASSEGLVPGGSLRLGYGYTF.

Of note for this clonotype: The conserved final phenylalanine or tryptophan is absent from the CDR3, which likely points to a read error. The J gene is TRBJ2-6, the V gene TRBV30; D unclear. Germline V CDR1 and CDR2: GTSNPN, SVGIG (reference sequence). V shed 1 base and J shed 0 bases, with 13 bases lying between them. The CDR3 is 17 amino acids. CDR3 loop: CAWSELARRSGANVLTL. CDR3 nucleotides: TGTGCCTGGAGTGAACTTGCGCGACGCTCTGGGGCCAACGTCCTGACTCTC.

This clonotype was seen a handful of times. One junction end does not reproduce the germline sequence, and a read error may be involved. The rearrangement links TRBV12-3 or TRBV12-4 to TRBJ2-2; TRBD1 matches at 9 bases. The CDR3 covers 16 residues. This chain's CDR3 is CDSRRIGQGNTGELFF. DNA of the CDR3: TGTGACAGCAGAAGAATTGGACAGGGGAACACTGGGGAGCTGTTTTTT.

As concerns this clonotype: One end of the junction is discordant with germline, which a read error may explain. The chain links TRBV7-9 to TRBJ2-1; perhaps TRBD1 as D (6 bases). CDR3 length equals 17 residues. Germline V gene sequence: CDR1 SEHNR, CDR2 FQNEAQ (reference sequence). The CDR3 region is CTSSLPYQGPRTNEQFF. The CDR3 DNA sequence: TGTACCAGCAGCTTACCATATCAGGGGCCTAGAACAAATGAGCAGTTCTTT.

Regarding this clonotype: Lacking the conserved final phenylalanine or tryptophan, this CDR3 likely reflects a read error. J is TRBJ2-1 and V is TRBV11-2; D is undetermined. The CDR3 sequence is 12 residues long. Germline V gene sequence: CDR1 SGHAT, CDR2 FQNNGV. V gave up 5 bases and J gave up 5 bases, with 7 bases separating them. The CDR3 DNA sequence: TGTGCCAGCAGCCCCACACACAATGAGCAGTTCCTC. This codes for CASSPTHNEQFL.

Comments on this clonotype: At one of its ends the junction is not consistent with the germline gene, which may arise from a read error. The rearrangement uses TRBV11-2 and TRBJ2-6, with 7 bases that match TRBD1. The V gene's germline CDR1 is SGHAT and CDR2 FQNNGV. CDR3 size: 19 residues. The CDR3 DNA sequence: TGTGCCAGCAGCGAGCCCCAGGGACAGCGGCTCTCTGGGGCCTACGTTCTGACTTTC. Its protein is CASSEPQGQRLSGAYVLTF. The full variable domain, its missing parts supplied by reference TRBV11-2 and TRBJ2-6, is EAGVAQSPRYKIIEKRQSVAFWCNPISGHATLYWYQQILGQGPKLLIQFQNNGVVDDSQLPKDRFSAERLKGVDSTLKIQPAKLEDSAVYLCASSEPQGQRLSGAYVLTFGAGSRLTVL.

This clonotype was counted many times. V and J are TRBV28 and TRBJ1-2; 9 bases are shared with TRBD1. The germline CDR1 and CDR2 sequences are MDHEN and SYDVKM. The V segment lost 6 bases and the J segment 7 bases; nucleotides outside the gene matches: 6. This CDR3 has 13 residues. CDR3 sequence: CASSRGQGGGYTF. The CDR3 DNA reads TGTGCCAGCAGCCGGGGACAGGGAGGTGGCTACACCTTC.

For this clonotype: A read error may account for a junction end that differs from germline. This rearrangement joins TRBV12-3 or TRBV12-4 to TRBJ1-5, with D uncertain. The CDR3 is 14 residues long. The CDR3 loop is CASTLHEGNQPQHF. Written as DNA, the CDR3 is TGTGCCAGCACTTTACATGAGGGCAATCAGCCCCAGCATTTT.

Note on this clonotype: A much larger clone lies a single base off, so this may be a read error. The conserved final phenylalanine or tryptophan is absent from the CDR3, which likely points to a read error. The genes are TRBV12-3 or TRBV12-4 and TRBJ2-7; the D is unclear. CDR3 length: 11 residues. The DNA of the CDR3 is TGTGCCGGCAGTTCTTCTTACGAGCAGTACCTC. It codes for CAGSSSYEQYL.

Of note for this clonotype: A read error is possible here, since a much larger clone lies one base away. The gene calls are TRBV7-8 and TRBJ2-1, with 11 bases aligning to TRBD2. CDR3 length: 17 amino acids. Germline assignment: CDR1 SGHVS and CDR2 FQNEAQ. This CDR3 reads CVSSLLVGWTSGNEQFF. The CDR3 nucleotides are TGTGTCAGCAGCTTGCTCGTAGGTTGGACTAGCGGGAATGAGCAGTTCTTC.

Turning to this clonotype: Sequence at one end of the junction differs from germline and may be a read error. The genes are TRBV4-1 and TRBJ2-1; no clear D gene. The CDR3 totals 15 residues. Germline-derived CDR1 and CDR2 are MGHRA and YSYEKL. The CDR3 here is CASSPLGDNNNEQLF. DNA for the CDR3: TGCGCCAGCAGCCCTCTCGGTGACAACAACAATGAGCAGTTATTC.

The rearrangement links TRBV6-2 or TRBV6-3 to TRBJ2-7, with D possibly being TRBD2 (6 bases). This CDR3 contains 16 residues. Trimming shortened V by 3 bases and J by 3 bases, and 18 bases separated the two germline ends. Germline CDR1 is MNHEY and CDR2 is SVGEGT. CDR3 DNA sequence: TGTGCCAGCAGTTATTTGACTGTGACGGGAGACTACGAGCAGTACTTC. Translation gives CASSYLTVTGDYEQYF.

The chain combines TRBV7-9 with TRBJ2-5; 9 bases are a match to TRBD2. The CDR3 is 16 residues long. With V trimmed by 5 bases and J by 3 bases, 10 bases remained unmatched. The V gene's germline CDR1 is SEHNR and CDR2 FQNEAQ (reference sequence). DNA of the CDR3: TGTGCCAGCAGCCCGGGGACTAGCAGGCTTGAAGAGACCCAGTACTTC. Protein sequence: CASSPGTSRLEETQYF.

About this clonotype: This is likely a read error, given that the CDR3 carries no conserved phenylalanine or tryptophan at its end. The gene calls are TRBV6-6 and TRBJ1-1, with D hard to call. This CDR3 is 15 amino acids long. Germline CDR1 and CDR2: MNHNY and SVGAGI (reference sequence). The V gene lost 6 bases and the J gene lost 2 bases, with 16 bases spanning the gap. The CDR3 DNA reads TGTGCCAGCAGAACTCGGACGCACAGTAACACTGAAGCTTTCCTT. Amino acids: CASRTRTHSNTEAFL.